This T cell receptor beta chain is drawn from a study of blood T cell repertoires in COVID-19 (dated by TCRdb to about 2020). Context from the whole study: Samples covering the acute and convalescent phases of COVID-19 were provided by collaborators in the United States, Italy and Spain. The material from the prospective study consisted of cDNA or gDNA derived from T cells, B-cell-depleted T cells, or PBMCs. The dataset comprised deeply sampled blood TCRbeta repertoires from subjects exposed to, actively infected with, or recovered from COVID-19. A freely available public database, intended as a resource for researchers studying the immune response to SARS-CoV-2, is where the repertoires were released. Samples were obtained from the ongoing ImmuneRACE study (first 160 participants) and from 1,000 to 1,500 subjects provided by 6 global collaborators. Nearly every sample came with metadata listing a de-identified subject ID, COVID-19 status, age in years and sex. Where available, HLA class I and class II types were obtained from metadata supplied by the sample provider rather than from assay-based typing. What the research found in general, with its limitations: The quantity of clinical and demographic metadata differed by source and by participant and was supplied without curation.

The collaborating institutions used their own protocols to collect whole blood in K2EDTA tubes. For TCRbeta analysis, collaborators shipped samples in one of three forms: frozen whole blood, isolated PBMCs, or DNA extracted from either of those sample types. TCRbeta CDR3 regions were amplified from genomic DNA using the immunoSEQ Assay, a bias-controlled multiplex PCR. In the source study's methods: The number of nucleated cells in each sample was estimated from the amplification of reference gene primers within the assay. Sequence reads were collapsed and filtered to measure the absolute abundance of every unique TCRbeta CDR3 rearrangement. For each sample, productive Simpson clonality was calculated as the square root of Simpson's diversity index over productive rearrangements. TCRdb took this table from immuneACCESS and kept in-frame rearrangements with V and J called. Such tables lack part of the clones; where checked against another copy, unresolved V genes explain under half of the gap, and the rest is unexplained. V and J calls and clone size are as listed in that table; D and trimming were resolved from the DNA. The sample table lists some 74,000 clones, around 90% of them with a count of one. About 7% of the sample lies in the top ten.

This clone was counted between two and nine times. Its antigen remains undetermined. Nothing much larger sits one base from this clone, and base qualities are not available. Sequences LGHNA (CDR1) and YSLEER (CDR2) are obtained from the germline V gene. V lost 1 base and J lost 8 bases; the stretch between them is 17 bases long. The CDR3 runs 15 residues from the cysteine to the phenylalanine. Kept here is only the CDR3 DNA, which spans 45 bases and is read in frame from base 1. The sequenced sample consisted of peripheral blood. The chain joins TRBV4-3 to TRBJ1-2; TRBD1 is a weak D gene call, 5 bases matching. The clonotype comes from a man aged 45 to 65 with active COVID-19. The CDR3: CASSQGDLSKRGYTF. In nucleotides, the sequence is TGCGCCAGCAGCCAAGGGGACTTATCGAAGCGGGGCTACACCTTC.